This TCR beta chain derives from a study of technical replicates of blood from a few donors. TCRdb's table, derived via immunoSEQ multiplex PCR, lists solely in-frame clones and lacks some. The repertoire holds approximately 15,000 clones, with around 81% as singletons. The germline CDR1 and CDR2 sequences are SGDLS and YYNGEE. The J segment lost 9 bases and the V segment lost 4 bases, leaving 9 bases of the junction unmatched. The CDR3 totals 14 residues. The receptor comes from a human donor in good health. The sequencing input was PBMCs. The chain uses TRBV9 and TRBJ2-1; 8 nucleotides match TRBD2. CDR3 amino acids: CASSPRGTSGEQFF. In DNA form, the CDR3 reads TGTGCCAGCAGCCCGAGAGGTACTAGCGGTGAGCAGTTCTTC.